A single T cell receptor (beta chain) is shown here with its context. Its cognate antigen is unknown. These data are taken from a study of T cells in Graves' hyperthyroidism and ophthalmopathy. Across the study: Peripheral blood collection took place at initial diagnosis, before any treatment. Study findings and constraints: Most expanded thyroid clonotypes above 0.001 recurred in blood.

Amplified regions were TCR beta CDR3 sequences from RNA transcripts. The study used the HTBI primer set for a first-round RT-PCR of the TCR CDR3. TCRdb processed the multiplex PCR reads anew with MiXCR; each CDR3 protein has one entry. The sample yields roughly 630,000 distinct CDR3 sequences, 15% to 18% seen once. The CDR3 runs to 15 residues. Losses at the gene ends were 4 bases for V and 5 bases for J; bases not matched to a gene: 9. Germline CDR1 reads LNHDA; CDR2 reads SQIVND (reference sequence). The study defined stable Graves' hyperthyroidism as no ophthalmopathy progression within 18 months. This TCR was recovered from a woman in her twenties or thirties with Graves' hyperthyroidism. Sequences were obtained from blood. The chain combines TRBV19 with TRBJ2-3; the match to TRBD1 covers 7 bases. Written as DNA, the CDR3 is TGTGCCAGTAGTAGAACGACAGGGTCCGGAGATACGCAGTATTTT. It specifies CASSRTTGSGDTQYF.